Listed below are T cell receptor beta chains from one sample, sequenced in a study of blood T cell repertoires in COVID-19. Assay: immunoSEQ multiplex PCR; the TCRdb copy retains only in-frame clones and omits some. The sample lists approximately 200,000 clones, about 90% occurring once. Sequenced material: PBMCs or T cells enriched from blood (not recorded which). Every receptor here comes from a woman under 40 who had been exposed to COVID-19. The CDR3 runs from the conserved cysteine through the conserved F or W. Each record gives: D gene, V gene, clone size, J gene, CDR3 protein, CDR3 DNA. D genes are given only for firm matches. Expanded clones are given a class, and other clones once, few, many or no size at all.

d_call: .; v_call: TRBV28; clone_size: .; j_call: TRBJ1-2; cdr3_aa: CASGQGNGYTF; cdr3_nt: TGTGCCAGCGGCCAGGGGAATGGCTACACCTTC
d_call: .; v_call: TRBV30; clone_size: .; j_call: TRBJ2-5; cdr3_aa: CAWSVSRREETQYF; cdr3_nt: TGTGCCTGGAGTGTATCGAGGAGAGAGGAGACCCAGTACTTC
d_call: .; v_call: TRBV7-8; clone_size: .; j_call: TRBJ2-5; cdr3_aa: CASSLAGFGEETQYF; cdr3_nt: TGTGCCAGCAGCTTAGCGGGTTTTGGAGAAGAGACCCAGTACTTC
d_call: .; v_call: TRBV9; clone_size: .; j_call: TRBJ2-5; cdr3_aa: CASSVGQTQYF; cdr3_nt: TGTGCCAGCAGCGTAGGGCAGACCCAGTACTTC
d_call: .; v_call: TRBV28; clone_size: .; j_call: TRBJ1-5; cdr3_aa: CASSLLTGLLNQPQHF; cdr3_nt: TGTGCCAGCAGTTTATTAACAGGGCTGCTGAATCAGCCCCAGCATTTT
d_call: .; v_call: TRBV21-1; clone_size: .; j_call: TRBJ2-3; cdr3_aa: CASSKPDGRATDTQYF; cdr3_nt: TGTGCCAGCAGCAAACCGGACGGGAGGGCCACAGATACGCAGTATTTT
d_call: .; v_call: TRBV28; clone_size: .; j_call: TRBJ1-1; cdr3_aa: CASSQPQINTEAFF; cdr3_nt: TGTGCCAGCAGCCAACCCCAGATTAACACTGAAGCTTTCTTT
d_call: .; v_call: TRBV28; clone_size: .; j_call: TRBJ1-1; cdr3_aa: CASSSRRNTEAFF; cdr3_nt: TGTGCCAGCAGTTCTCGCAGGAACACTGAAGCTTTCTTT
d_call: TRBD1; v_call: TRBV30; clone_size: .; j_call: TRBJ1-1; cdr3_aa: CAWRQGAEAFF; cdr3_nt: TGTGCCTGGAGGCAGGGGGCTGAAGCTTTCTTT
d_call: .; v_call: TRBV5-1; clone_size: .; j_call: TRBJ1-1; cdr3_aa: CASSLRGGTTEAFF; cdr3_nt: TGCGCCAGCAGCTTAAGGGGGGGTACCACTGAAGCTTTCTTT
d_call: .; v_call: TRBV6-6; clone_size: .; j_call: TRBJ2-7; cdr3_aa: CASSYSLGTPGIEQYF; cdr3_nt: TGTGCCAGCAGTTACAGTCTAGGGACACCCGGTATCGAGCAGTACTTC
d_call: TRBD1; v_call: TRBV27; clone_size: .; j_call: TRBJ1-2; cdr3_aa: CASSSLRQGAYYGYTF; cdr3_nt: TGTGCCAGCAGTTCCCTGAGACAGGGGGCGTACTATGGCTACACCTTC
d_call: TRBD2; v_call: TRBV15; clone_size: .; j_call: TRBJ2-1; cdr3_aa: CATSRNPGTSGKGYNEQFF; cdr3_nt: TGTGCCACCAGCAGAAACCCCGGGACTAGCGGGAAAGGCTACAATGAGCAGTTCTTC
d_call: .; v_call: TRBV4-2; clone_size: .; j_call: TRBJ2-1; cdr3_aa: CASSQADSDYNEQFF; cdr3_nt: TGTGCCAGCAGCCAGGCCGACAGCGATTACAATGAGCAGTTCTTC
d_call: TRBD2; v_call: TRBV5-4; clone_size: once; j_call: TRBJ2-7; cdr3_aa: CASSYGLAGTYEQYF; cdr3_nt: TGTGCCAGCAGCTACGGACTAGCGGGGACCTACGAGCAGTACTTC
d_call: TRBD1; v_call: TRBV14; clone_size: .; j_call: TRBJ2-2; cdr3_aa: CASSLRGTAHNTGELFF; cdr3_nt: TGTGCCAGCAGCCTCCGAGGGACAGCGCACAACACCGGGGAGCTGTTTTTT
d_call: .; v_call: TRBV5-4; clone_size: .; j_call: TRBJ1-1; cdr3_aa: CASSSVQGGTEAFF; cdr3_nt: TGTGCCAGCAGCTCGGTCCAGGGTGGCACTGAAGCTTTCTTT
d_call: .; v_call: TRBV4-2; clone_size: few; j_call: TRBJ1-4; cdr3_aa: CASSQEVYGYNEKLFF; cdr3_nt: TGTGCCAGCAGCCAAGAAGTATACGGGTATAATGAAAAACTGTTTTTT
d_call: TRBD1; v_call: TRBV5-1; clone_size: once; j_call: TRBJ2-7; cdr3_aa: CASSLRAGQGFNEQYF; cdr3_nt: TGCGCCAGCAGCTTAAGGGCGGGACAGGGTTTCAACGAGCAGTACTTC
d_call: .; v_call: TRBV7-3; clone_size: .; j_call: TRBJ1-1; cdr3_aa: CASSLAPGTEAFF; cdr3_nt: TGTGCCAGCAGCTTAGCCCCCGGCACTGAAGCTTTCTTT
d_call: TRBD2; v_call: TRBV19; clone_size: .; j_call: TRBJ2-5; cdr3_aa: CASSTRLAGGGETQYF; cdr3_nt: TGTGCCAGTAGTACCCGGTTAGCGGGAGGGGGAGAGACCCAGTACTTC
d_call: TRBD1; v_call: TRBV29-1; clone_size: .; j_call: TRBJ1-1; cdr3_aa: CSLVRAGGGTEAFF; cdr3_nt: TGCAGCCTCGTAAGGGCAGGGGGTGGCACTGAAGCTTTCTTT
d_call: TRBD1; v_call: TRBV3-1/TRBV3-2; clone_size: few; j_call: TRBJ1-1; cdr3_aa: CASSPRDRVAEAFF; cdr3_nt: TGTGCCAGCAGCCCTAGAGACAGGGTGGCTGAAGCTTTCTTT
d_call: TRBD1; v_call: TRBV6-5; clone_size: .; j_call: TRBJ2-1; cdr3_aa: CASSRDRGSEQFF; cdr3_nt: TGTGCCAGCAGCCGCGACAGGGGTTCTGAGCAGTTCTTC
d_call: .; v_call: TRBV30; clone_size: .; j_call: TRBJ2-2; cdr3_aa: CAWNGGEAFGELFF; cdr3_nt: TGTGCCTGGAACGGAGGAGAGGCGTTCGGGGAGCTGTTTTTT
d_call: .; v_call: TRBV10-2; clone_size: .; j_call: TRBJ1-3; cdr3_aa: CASSESVSGNTIYF; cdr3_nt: TGCGCCAGCAGTGAGTCCGTCTCTGGAAACACCATATATTTT
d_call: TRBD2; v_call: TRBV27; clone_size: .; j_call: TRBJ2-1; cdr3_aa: CASSPGLVGEQFF; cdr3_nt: TGTGCCAGCAGTCCGGGACTAGTTGGTGAGCAGTTCTTC
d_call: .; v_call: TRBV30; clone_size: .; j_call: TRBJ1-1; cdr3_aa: CAWSPTTANTEAFF; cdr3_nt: TGTGCCTGGAGTCCAACGACAGCGAACACTGAAGCTTTCTTT
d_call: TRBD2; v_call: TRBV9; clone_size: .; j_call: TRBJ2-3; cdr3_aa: CASSGGLAGGTDTQYF; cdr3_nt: TGTGCCAGCAGCGGCGGACTAGCGGGAGGCACAGATACGCAGTATTTT
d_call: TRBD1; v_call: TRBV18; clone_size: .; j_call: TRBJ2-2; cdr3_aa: CASSLQGAVSTGELFF; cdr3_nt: TGTGCCAGCTCACTACAGGGGGCTGTTAGCACCGGGGAGCTGTTTTTT
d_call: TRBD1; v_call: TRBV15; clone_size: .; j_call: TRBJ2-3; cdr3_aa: CATSSRQGPADTQYF; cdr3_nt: TGTGCCACCAGCAGCAGACAGGGCCCGGCAGATACGCAGTATTTT
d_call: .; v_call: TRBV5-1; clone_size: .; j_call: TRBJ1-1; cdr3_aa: CASSLGAHLGNTEAFF; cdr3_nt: TGCGCCAGCAGCTTGGGGGCACACCTTGGGAACACTGAAGCTTTCTTT
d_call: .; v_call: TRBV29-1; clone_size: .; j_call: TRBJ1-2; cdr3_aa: CSVRSTYGYTF; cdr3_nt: TGCAGCGTTAGGAGTACTTATGGCTACACCTTC
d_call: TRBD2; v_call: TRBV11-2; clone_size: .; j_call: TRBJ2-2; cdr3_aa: CASSDIAGGYHGELFF; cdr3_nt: TGTGCCAGCAGCGACATAGCGGGAGGATACCACGGGGAGCTGTTTTTT
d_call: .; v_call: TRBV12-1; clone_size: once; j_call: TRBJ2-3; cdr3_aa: CASSPVTAGVTDTQYF; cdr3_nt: TGTGCCAGCAGCCCCGTCACCGCGGGAGTCACAGATACGCAGTATTTT
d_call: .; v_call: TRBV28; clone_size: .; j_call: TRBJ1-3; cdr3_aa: CASLSGHHSGNTIYF; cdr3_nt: TGTGCCAGTCTTTCGGGACATCACTCTGGAAACACCATATATTTT